This is a list of T cell receptor beta chains from one sample in a study of human T cells and chemical hapten exposure. In TCRdb, the RACE reads were re-called with MiXCR into one record per CDR3 protein. The repertoire has over 85,000 distinct CDR3 sequences, around an eighth of them found once; the top ten carry over 2%. The sequencing used whole blood, collected in connection with sensitization to the hapten diphenylcyclopropenone (DPC). The receptors come from a woman in her thirties or forties with alopecia areata. Some clones in this sample may be carry-over from other donors' samples. Each CDR3 is given with its conserved first and last residue. The order of the fields is clone size, J gene, D gene, V gene, CDR3 protein, CDR3 DNA. D genes are given only for firm matches. Size is stated for part of the rows, as once, few or many counts, or as a class when the clone is expanded.

clone_size: few; j_call: TRBJ2-3; d_call: .; v_call: TRBV7-3; cdr3_aa: CASSPPDTDTQYF; cdr3_nt: TGTGCCAGCAGCCCCCCCGACACAGATACGCAGTATTTT
clone_size: few; j_call: TRBJ2-1; d_call: .; v_call: TRBV20-1; cdr3_aa: CSASDGGLSYNEQFF; cdr3_nt: TGCAGTGCTAGCGACGGGGGCCTCTCCTACAATGAGCAGTTCTTC
clone_size: .; j_call: TRBJ2-7; d_call: .; v_call: TRBV5-6; cdr3_aa: CASRWRGAANYEQYF; cdr3_nt: TGTGCCAGCAGGTGGAGGGGAGCCGCCAACTACGAGCAGTACTTC
clone_size: many; j_call: TRBJ2-3; d_call: .; v_call: TRBV30; cdr3_aa: CAWSVGARTDTQYF; cdr3_nt: TGTGCCTGGAGTGTTGGGGCCAGGACAGATACGCAGTATTTT
clone_size: .; j_call: TRBJ1-1; d_call: .; v_call: TRBV21-1; cdr3_aa: CASSMESEAFF; cdr3_nt: TGTGCCAGCAGCATGGAGAGCGAAGCTTTCTTT
clone_size: .; j_call: TRBJ1-5; d_call: .; v_call: TRBV4-2; cdr3_aa: CASSQDAGADQPQHF; cdr3_nt: TGTGCCAGCAGCCAAGATGCCGGGGCCGATCAGCCCCAGCATTTT
clone_size: many; j_call: TRBJ2-3; d_call: TRBD2; v_call: TRBV5-1; cdr3_aa: CASSFSSGTTDTQYF; cdr3_nt: TGCGCCAGCAGCTTCTCTAGCGGAACCACAGATACGCAGTATTTT
clone_size: few; j_call: TRBJ2-3; d_call: .; v_call: TRBV7-2; cdr3_aa: CASRLEAGTQYF; cdr3_nt: TGTGCCAGCAGGCTAGAGGCGGGTACGCAGTATTTT
clone_size: .; j_call: TRBJ1-1; d_call: .; v_call: TRBV15; cdr3_aa: CATSRDWGPNTEAFF; cdr3_nt: TGTGCCACCAGCAGAGATTGGGGCCCGAACACTGAAGCTTTCTTT
clone_size: .; j_call: TRBJ1-1; d_call: .; v_call: TRBV18; cdr3_aa: CASSHRRDRGTEAFF; cdr3_nt: TGTGCCAGCTCACACCGACGGGACCGGGGCACTGAAGCTTTCTTT
clone_size: many; j_call: TRBJ2-3; d_call: TRBD1; v_call: TRBV6-2/TRBV6-3; cdr3_aa: CASSRGQGETDTQYF; cdr3_nt: TGTGCCAGCAGTCGCGGACAGGGAGAGACAGATACGCAGTATTTT
clone_size: .; j_call: TRBJ2-2; d_call: .; v_call: TRBV27; cdr3_aa: CASQRLGRNGELFF; cdr3_nt: TGTGCCAGCCAAAGGCTGGGGCGGAACGGGGAGCTGTTTTTT
clone_size: many; j_call: TRBJ1-1; d_call: .; v_call: TRBV19; cdr3_aa: CASNSQGNTEAFF; cdr3_nt: TGTGCCAGTAACTCTCAGGGGAACACTGAAGCTTTCTTT
clone_size: many; j_call: TRBJ1-4; d_call: .; v_call: TRBV14; cdr3_aa: CASPRTRNEKLFF; cdr3_nt: TGTGCCAGCCCGCGTACTAGAAATGAAAAACTGTTTTTT
clone_size: few; j_call: TRBJ2-7; d_call: TRBD1; v_call: TRBV20-1; cdr3_aa: CSASIQGAREQYF; cdr3_nt: TGCAGTGCTAGCATACAGGGGGCAAGGGAGCAGTACTTC
clone_size: few; j_call: TRBJ2-7; d_call: TRBD2; v_call: TRBV3-1; cdr3_aa: CASSQLRGRDEQYF; cdr3_nt: TGTGCCAGCAGCCAATTGCGCGGGAGGGACGAGCAGTACTTC
clone_size: few; j_call: TRBJ1-2; d_call: .; v_call: TRBV6-2/TRBV6-3; cdr3_aa: CASSLDRPSGYTF; cdr3_nt: TGTGCCAGCAGTTTGGACAGACCTTCTGGCTACACCTTC
clone_size: few; j_call: TRBJ2-1; d_call: TRBD1; v_call: TRBV2; cdr3_aa: CASTGQAVNEQFF; cdr3_nt: TGTGCCAGCACCGGACAGGCTGTGAATGAGCAGTTCTTC
clone_size: few; j_call: TRBJ2-1; d_call: .; v_call: TRBV6-2/TRBV6-3; cdr3_aa: CASSPRTGTYNEQFF; cdr3_nt: TGTGCCAGCAGTCCGAGGACTGGCACCTACAATGAGCAGTTCTTC
clone_size: few; j_call: TRBJ2-2; d_call: TRBD1; v_call: TRBV6-5; cdr3_aa: CASSRSTGQAGNTGELFF; cdr3_nt: TGTGCCAGCAGCCGCTCTACGGGACAGGCTGGCAACACCGGGGAGCTGTTTTTT
clone_size: once; j_call: TRBJ2-7; d_call: TRBD1; v_call: TRBV15; cdr3_aa: CATSSDRASYEQYF; cdr3_nt: TGTGCCACCAGCAGTGACAGGGCCTCCTACGAGCAATACTTC
clone_size: .; j_call: TRBJ1-1; d_call: .; v_call: TRBV20-1; cdr3_aa: CSARSGQVMNTEAFF; cdr3_nt: TGCAGTGCTAGGTCAGGGCAGGTTATGAACACTGAAGCTTTCTTT
clone_size: many; j_call: TRBJ1-2; d_call: .; v_call: TRBV12-3/TRBV12-4; cdr3_aa: CASSLGTAANYGYTF; cdr3_nt: TGTGCCAGCAGTTTAGGGACAGCTGCTAACTATGGCTACACCTTC
clone_size: .; j_call: TRBJ1-1; d_call: .; v_call: TRBV12-3/TRBV12-4; cdr3_aa: CASRTGLLNTEAFF; cdr3_nt: TGTGCCAGCAGAACGGGGCTCTTGAACACTGAAGCTTTCTTT
clone_size: .; j_call: TRBJ2-7; d_call: .; v_call: TRBV5-1; cdr3_aa: CASSVSSYEQYF; cdr3_nt: TGCGCCAGCAGCGTATCCAGCTACGAGCAGTACTTC
clone_size: .; j_call: TRBJ1-1; d_call: .; v_call: TRBV27; cdr3_aa: CASRLQEYEAFF; cdr3_nt: TGTGCCAGCAGGTTACAGGAGTACGAAGCTTTCTTT
clone_size: .; j_call: TRBJ1-4; d_call: TRBD1; v_call: TRBV2; cdr3_aa: CASSVAGGTNEKLFF; cdr3_nt: TGTGCCAGCAGTGTTGCAGGGGGAACTAATGAAAAACTGTTTTTT
clone_size: .; j_call: TRBJ2-1; d_call: .; v_call: TRBV6-5; cdr3_aa: CASSYFSTVNEQFF; cdr3_nt: TGTGCCAGCAGTTACTTTAGTACAGTCAATGAGCAGTTCTTC
clone_size: .; j_call: TRBJ2-2; d_call: .; v_call: TRBV6-5; cdr3_aa: CASSFGGSPTGELFF; cdr3_nt: TGTGCCAGCAGTTTCGGGGGTTCCCCCACCGGGGAGCTGTTTTTT
clone_size: .; j_call: TRBJ2-1; d_call: TRBD2; v_call: TRBV4-1; cdr3_aa: CASSQGAGSCYNEQFF; cdr3_nt: TGCGCCAGCAGCCAAGGAGCGGGATCCTGCTACAATGAGCAGTTCTTC
clone_size: .; j_call: TRBJ2-7; d_call: .; v_call: TRBV28; cdr3_aa: CASRGLIAYEQYF; cdr3_nt: TGTGCCAGCAGGGGACTGATTGCCTACGAGCAGTACTTC
clone_size: .; j_call: TRBJ2-2; d_call: TRBD2; v_call: TRBV3-1; cdr3_aa: CASTQTGTSGLHTGELFF; cdr3_nt: TGTGCCAGCACCCAGACCGGGACTAGCGGGTTACACACCGGGGAGCTGTTTTTT
clone_size: many; j_call: TRBJ1-1; d_call: .; v_call: TRBV27; cdr3_aa: CASSFLGTERSEAFF; cdr3_nt: TGTGCCAGCAGTTTCCTAGGGACGGAAAGGTCTGAAGCTTTCTTT
clone_size: many; j_call: TRBJ2-7; d_call: TRBD2; v_call: TRBV7-9; cdr3_aa: CASSGTTGDYEQYF; cdr3_nt: TGTGCCAGCTCCGGGACTACCGGAGACTACGAGCAGTACTTC
clone_size: few; j_call: TRBJ2-7; d_call: TRBD2; v_call: TRBV20-1; cdr3_aa: CSVTSGRTWDEQYF; cdr3_nt: TGCAGTGTGACTAGCGGGAGGACCTGGGACGAGCAGTACTTC
clone_size: few; j_call: TRBJ1-4; d_call: .; v_call: TRBV7-2; cdr3_aa: CASSLFVRGSNEKLFF; cdr3_nt: TGTGCCAGCAGCTTATTTGTCAGGGGTTCTAATGAAAAACTGTTTTTT
clone_size: few; j_call: TRBJ2-7; d_call: TRBD2; v_call: TRBV11-2; cdr3_aa: CASSQPGLAGGQHEQYF; cdr3_nt: TGTGCCAGCAGCCAACCCGGGCTAGCGGGAGGGCAGCACGAGCAGTACTTC
clone_size: few; j_call: TRBJ2-7; d_call: .; v_call: TRBV30; cdr3_aa: CAWSLFYSYEQYF; cdr3_nt: TGTGCCTGGAGTTTGTTCTACTCCTACGAGCAGTACTTC